The 18 T cell receptor beta chains listed next were all sequenced from one sample in a study of regulatory T cells in long-lasting Graves disease. Arm-PCR of CDR3 regions with iRepertoire HTBI primers generated TCR beta libraries. Each CDR3 protein gets one entry after TCRdb re-called the multiplex PCR reads with MiXCR. The sample carries hundreds of thousands of distinct CDR3 sequences, less than 25% recorded once. Documented time point: persistent/refractory GD, antithyroid drugs over 5 years with positive TRAb. With RNA extracted from PBMCs as input, the TCR library was made. The sample consisted of peripheral blood mononuclear cells (PBMCs), taken when the disease was refractory, from a patient treated with antithyroid drugs. The receptor source for this set is a female donor with Graves disease.

This clonotype appeared many times. The chain links TRBV6-2 or TRBV6-3 to TRBJ1-2, with no clear D. The germline gives CDR1 MNHEY, CDR2 SVGEGT. V was shortened by 0 bases and J by 2 bases, with 10 bases between the two germline ends. The CDR3 has 15 amino acids. The CDR3 sequence: CASSYSRSSNYGYTF. As DNA, the CDR3 is TGTGCCAGCAGTTACTCGAGGTCTTCAAACTATGGCTACACCTTC.

The rearrangement links TRBV6-2 or TRBV6-3 to TRBJ2-7; the D is unclear. Germline CDR1 and CDR2: MNHEY and SVGEGT. This CDR3 region has 15 residues. Trimming pared 0 bases from V and 0 bases from J, leaving 9 bases between. The CDR3 region is CASSYSAALSYEQYF. CDR3 sequence (DNA): TGTGCCAGCAGTTACTCGGCGGCTCTCTCCTACGAGCAGTACTTC.

This clonotype was observed many times. V and J are TRBV24-1 and TRBJ2-6; D is uncertain. From germline, CDR1 is KGHDR and CDR2 SFDVKD. V was clipped by 4 bases and J by 1 base, with 4 bases between them. The CDR3 extends over 14 amino acids. CDR3 sequence reads: CATSEESGANVLTF. The CDR3 nucleotides are TGTGCCACCAGTGAGGAGTCTGGGGCCAACGTCCTGACTTTC.

Only a few counts were recorded for this clonotype. This chain joins TRBV20-1 and TRBJ1-5; D is unclear. This CDR3 contains 14 residues. Germline V CDR1 and CDR2: DFQATT, SNEGSKA (reference sequence). The ends were cut back, 1 base at V and 3 bases at J, with 10 bases in the middle. The CDR3 here is CSARVWGDNQPQHF. The DNA for the CDR3 is TGCAGTGCTAGAGTTTGGGGTGACAATCAGCCCCAGCATTTT.

This clonotype was counted at least ten times. The V and J genes are TRBV6-1 and TRBJ2-7, with D possibly TRBD1 on 6 matching bases. The CDR3 runs to 16 residues. V lost 2 bases and J 0 bases, leaving 14 bases between the germline ends. Germline assignment: CDR1 MNHNS and CDR2 SASEGT. The CDR3: CASSEFRGTRSYEQYF. The CDR3 DNA sequence: TGTGCCAGCAGTGAATTTAGGGGGACCCGCTCCTACGAGCAGTACTTC.

In this sample, this clonotype turned up many times. This chain links TRBV20-1 with TRBJ2-5; D is unresolved. Trimming removed 6 bases at V and 2 bases at J, with 13 bases between. Germline assignment: CDR1 DFQATT and CDR2 SNEGSKA (reference sequence). The CDR3 has 13 residues. This CDR3 reads CSASPDSQETQYF. The CDR3 DNA follows: TGCAGTGCCAGCCCAGACTCACAAGAGACCCAGTACTTC.

In its sample, this clonotype was seen many times. V and J are TRBV2 and TRBJ1-5; D gene uncertain. The CDR3 totals 12 residues. Germline assignment: CDR1 SNHLY and CDR2 FYNNEI. Trimming removed 4 bases from V and 6 bases from J, with 7 bases in between. The CDR3, as DNA: TGTGCCAGCAGTGTGAGAAGTCAGCCCCAGCATTTT. Protein product: CASSVRSQPQHF.

A note on this clonotype: At one boundary the junction diverges from the germline segment, which might be a read error. This chain links TRBV7-6 with TRBJ2-2, with TRBD2 matching 11 bases. Germline CDR1 and CDR2: SGHVS and FNYEAQ. The CDR3 covers 18 residues. CDR3 bases: TGTGCCAGCAGCCACTCCCGACTAGCGGGAACTAACACCCGGGAGCTGTTTTTT. Protein product: CASSHSRLAGTNTRELFF. Using reference TRBV7-6 and TRBJ2-2 for the parts outside the CDR3, the full variable domain is GAGVSQSPRYKVTKRGQDVALRCDPISGHVSLYWYRQALGQGPEFLTYFNYEAQQDKSGLPNDRFSAERPEGSISTLTIQRTEQRDSAMYRCASSHSRLAGTNTRELFFGEGSRLTVL.

This chain connects TRBV12-3 or TRBV12-4 to TRBJ1-6; no definite D call. The V and J ends lost 4 bases and 6 bases respectively, with 7 bases between them. The CDR3 totals 13 residues. The CDR3 DNA reads as TGTGCCAGCAGTTCCCAGATTAATTCACCCCTCCACTTT. Residues: CASSSQINSPLHF.

As regards this clonotype: Given a much more abundant clone one base away, this may be a read error. No conserved phenylalanine or tryptophan ends this CDR3, so it is likely a read error. The rearrangement links TRBV27 to TRBJ2-7; 9 bases line up with TRBD1. Germline CDR1 and CDR2: MNHEY and SMNVEV (reference sequence). The CDR3 has 14 residues. V lost 5 bases, J lost 6 bases, and 8 bases stayed unmatched. The CDR3 spells CASSPRQGGSEQYL. CDR3 bases: TGTGCCAGCAGTCCCCGACAGGGGGGTTCCGAGCAGTACCTC.

This clonotype has a count of ten or more. The chain links TRBV27 to TRBJ1-2; the match to TRBD1 covers 8 bases. Germline CDR1 and CDR2: MNHEY and SMNVEV (reference sequence). V trimming: 5 bases; J trimming: 4 bases; junction bases outside the gene matches: 12. The CDR3 loop spans 16 amino acids. The CDR3 loop reads CASSLIGGTGRYGYTF. The CDR3 DNA follows: TGTGCCAGCAGTCTCATAGGGGGGACAGGCCGCTATGGCTACACCTTC.

The sample holds many counts of this clonotype. The genes are TRBV7-3 and TRBJ2-2; the D is unclear. CDR1 and CDR2 from the germline V gene are SGHTA and FQGTGA. The V and J ends lost 2 bases and 6 bases respectively, with 13 bases between them. The CDR3 runs 15 residues. This CDR3 reads CASSLRVGSPGELFF. As DNA, the CDR3 is TGTGCCAGCAGCTTACGTGTGGGCTCTCCCGGGGAGCTGTTTTTT.

This chain uses TRBV28 with TRBJ2-1; no clear D. Between the trimmed V and J ends, which lost 6 bases and 9 bases, there was a span of 9 bases. CDR3 length: 11 residues. CDR1 and CDR2 (germline): MDHEN, SYDVKM. DNA of the CDR3: TGTGCCAGCAGCCCATTTGGTGAGCAGTTCTTC. This codes for CASSPFGEQFF. The full variable domain, completed using reference TRBV28 and TRBJ2-1, is DVKVTQSSRYLVKRTGEKVFLECVQDMDHENMFWYRQDPGLGLRLIYFSYDVKMKEKGDIPEGYSVSREKKERFSLILESASTNQTSMYLCASSPFGEQFFGPGTRLTVL.

This clonotype has just a few counts. The J gene is TRBJ2-4, the V gene TRBV5-1; unclear D gene. V lost 1 base and J lost 1, with 12 bases in between. The CDR3 runs 16 residues. Per the germline V gene, CDR1 is SGHRS and CDR2 is YFSETQ. The CDR3 spells CASSLRPGVAKNIQYF. The CDR3 DNA reads as TGCGCCAGCAGCTTGAGACCAGGCGTTGCCAAAAACATTCAGTACTTC.

This clonotype was observed a few times. The rearrangement links TRBV27 to TRBJ2-7; D may be TRBD2 (5 bases). Between the trimmed V and J ends, which lost 7 bases and 5 bases, there was a span of 15 bases. The germline CDR1 and CDR2 sequences are MNHEY and SMNVEV (reference sequence). There are 13 residues in the CDR3. In DNA, the CDR3 is TGTGCCAGCACCCGGAGCGGAGTGCACGAGCAGTACTTC. Its protein product is CASTRSGVHEQYF.

There are many counts of this clonotype. For the CDR3, the DNA is TGCAGTGGTAGGGCTAGCGAGAGGCTCGAGCAGTACTTC. This sequence encodes CSGRASERLEQYF. V is TRBV20-1 and J is TRBJ2-7; tentatively, D is TRBD2 (6 bases). V was pared by 7 bases and J by 6 bases, with 19 bases between. Germline V gene lookup returns CDR1 DFQATT and CDR2 SNEGSKA (reference sequence). CDR3 size: 13 residues.

This clonotype was seen many times. The V call is TRBV20-1, the J call TRBJ2-7; no clear D. Looked up from germline, CDR1 is DFQATT and CDR2 is SNEGSKA (reference sequence). V lost 0 bases and J 3 bases, leaving 6 bases between the germline ends. The CDR3 is 12 amino acids. In DNA form, the CDR3 reads TGCAGTGCTAGAGACAGATACTACGAGCAGTACTTC. It codes for CSARDRYYEQYF.

This clonotype was detected a few times. This rearrangement joins TRBV4-2 to TRBJ2-7, with 10 bases aligning to TRBD1. V was clipped by 1 base and J by 2 bases; unmatched bases: 8. Germline V gives CDR1 LGHNA, CDR2 YNFKEQ. The CDR3 contains 17 residues. The CDR3 nucleotides read TGTGCCAGCAGCCAAGGGGACAGGGGATCCATTACCTACGAGCAGTACTTC. It codes for CASSQGDRGSITYEQYF.